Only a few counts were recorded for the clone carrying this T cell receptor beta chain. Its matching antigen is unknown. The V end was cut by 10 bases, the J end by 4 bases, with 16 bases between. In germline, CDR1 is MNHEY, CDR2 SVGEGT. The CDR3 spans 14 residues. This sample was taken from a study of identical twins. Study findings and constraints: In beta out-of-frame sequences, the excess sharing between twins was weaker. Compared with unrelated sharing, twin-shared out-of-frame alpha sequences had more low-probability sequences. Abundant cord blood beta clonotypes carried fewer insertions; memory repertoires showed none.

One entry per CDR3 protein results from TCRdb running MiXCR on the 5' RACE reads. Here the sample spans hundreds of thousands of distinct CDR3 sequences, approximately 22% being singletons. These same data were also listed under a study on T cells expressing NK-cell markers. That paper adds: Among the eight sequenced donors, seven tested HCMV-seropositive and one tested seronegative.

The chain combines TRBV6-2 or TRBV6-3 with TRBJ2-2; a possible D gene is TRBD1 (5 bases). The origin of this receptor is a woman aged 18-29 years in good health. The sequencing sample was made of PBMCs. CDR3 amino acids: CAIAGPHGTGELFF. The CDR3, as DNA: TGTGCCATCGCAGGGCCCCATGGCACCGGGGAGCTGTTTTTT.